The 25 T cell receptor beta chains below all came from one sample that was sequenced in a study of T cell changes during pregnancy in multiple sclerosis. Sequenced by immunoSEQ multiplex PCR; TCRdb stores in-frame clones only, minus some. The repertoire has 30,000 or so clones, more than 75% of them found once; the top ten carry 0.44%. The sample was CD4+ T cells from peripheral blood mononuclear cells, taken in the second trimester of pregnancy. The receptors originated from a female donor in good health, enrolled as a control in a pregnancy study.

The CDR3 DNA is TGTGCCAGCAGCCCAGACAGGGCCGAGCAGTACTTC. Its protein product is CASSPDRAEQYF. The J gene is TRBJ2-7, the V gene TRBV9, with 7 bases matching TRBD1. Trimming at V came to 4 bases and at J to 6 bases, leaving 4 bases not matched to a gene. Germline CDR1 reads SGDLS; CDR2 reads YYNGEE. The CDR3 runs 12 residues. The entire variable domain, with the rest obtained from reference TRBV9 and TRBJ2-7, is as follows: DSGVTQTPKHLITATGQRVTLRCSPRSGDLSVYWYQQSLDQGLQFLIQYYNGEERAKGNILERFSAQQFPDLHSELNLSSLELGDSALYFCASSPDRAEQYFGPGTRLTVT.

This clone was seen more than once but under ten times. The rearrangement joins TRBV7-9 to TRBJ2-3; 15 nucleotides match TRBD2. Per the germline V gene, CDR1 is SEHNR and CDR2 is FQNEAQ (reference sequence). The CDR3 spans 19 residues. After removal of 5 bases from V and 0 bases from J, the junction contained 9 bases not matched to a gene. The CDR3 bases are TGTGCCAGCAGCCCGGGGGCGGGACTAGCGGGGGGCAGCACAGATACGCAGTATTTT. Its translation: CASSPGAGLAGGSTDTQYF.

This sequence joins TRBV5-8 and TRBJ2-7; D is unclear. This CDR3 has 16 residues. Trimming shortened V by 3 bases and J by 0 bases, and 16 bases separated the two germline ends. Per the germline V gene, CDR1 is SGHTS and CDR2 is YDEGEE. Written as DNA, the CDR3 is TGTGCCAGCAGCTCCATGGGTAGCTCCAGCTCCTACGAGCAGTACTTC. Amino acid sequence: CASSSMGSSSSYEQYF.

The CDR3 sequence is CASSPRASGNTIYF. The CDR3 DNA is TGTGCCAGCAGCCCGAGGGCCTCTGGAAACACCATATATTTT. The gene calls are TRBV5-8 and TRBJ1-3; D remains ambiguous. This CDR3 region has 14 residues. CDR1 and CDR2 (germline): SGHTS, YDEGEE. V lost 4 bases to trimming and J lost 0 bases, with 8 bases between them.

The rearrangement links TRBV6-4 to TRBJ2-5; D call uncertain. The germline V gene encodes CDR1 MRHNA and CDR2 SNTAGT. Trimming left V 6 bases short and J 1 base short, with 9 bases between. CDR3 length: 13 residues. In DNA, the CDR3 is TGTGCCAGCAGCCCCGCGCCCCAAGAGACCCAGTACTTC. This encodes CASSPAPQETQYF.

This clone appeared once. DNA of the CDR3: TGTGCCAGCAGCTTGGGACAGGGGTGGGGGGAGCTGTTTTTT. This sequence encodes CASSLGQGWGELFF. The chain carries TRBV5-5 and TRBJ2-2; 8 bases are shared with TRBD1. This CDR3 comprises 14 residues. The germline gives CDR1 SGHKS, CDR2 YYEKEE (reference sequence). Losses at the gene ends were 0 bases for V and 8 bases for J; bases not matched to a gene: 3.

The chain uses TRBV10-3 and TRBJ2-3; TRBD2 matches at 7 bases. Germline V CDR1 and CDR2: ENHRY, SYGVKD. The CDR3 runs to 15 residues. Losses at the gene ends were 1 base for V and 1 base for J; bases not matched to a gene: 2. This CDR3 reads CAISEYAGGTDTQYF. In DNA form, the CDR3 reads TGTGCCATCAGTGAGTACGCGGGGGGCACAGATACGCAGTATTTT.

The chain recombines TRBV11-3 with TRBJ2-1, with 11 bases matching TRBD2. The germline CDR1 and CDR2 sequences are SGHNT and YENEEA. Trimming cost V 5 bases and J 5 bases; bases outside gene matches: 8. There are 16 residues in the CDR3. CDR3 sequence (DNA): TGTGCCAGCAGCCGCCGGGTAGCGGGAGGGGACAATGAGCAGTTCTTC. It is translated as CASSRRVAGGDNEQFF.

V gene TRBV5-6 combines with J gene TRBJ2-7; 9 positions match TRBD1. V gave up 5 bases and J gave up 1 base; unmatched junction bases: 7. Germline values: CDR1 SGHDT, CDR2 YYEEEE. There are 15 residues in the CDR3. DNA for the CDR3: TGTGCCAGCAGTTTCGCCGGGACAGGGTCCTACGAGCAGTACTTC. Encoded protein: CASSFAGTGSYEQYF.

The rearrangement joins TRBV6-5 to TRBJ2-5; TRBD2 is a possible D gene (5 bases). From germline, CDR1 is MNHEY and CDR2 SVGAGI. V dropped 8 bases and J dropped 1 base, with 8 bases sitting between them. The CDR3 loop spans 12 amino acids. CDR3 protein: CASRGGQETQYF. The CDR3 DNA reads TGTGCCAGCCGGGGTGGCCAAGAGACCCAGTACTTC.

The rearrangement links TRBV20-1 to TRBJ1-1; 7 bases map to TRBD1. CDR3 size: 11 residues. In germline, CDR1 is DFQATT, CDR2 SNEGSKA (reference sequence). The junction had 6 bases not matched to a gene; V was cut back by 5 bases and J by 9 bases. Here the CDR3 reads CSALQGFKAFF. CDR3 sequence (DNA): TGCAGTGCTCTACAGGGGTTTAAAGCTTTCTTT.

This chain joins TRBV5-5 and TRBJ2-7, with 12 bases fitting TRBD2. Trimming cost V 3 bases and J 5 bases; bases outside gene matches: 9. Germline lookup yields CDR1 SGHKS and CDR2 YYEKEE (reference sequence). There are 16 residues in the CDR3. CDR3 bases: TGTGCCAGCAGCTACGTGGCTAGCGGGAGGGCCCACGAGCAGTACTTC. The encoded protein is CASSYVASGRAHEQYF. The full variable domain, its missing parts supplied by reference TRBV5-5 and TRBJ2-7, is DAGVTQSPTHLIKTRGQQVTLRCSPISGHKSVSWYQQVLGQGPQFIFQYYEKEERGRGNFPDRFSARQFPNYSSELNVNALLLGDSALYLCASSYVASGRAHEQYFGPGTRLTVT.

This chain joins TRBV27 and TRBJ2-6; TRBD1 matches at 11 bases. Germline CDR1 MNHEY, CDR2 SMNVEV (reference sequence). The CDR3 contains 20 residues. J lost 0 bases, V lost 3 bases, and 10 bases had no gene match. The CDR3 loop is CASSFGQGALGASGANVLTF. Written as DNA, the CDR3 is TGTGCCAGCAGTTTTGGACAGGGGGCCTTAGGTGCCTCTGGGGCCAACGTCCTGACTTTC.

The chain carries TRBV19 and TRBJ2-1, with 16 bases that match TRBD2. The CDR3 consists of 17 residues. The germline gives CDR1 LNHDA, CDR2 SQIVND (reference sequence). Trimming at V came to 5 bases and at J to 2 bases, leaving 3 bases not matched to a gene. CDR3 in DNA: TGTGCCAGTAGTCCCGGGACTAGCGGGAGGGCCTACAATGAGCAGTTCTTC. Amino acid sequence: CASSPGTSGRAYNEQFF.

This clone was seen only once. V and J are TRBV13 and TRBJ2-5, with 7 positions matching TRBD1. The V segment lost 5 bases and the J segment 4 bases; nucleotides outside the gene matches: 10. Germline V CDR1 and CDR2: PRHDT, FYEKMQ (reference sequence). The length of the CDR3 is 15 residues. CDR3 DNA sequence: TGTGCCAGCAGCGACGGGACAGCCGGGCGAGAGACCCAGTACTTC. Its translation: CASSDGTAGRETQYF.

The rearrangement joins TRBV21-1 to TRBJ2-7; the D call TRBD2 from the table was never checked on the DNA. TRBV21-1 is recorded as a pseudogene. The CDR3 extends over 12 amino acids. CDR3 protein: CASSIKSYEQYF. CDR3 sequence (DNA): TGTGCCAGCAGCATAAAGAGCTACGAGCAGTACTTC.

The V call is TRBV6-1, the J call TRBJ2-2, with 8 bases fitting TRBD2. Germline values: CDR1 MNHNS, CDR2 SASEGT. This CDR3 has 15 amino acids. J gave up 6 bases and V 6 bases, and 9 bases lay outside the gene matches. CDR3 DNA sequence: TGTGCCAGCAGAGAGCGGGAGACGGCCTCCGGGGAGCTGTTTTTT. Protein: CASRERETASGELFF.

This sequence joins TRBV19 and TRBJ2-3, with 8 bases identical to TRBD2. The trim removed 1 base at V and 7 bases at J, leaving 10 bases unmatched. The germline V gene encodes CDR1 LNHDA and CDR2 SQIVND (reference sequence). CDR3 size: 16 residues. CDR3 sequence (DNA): TGTGCCAGTAGTATAGCGGGAGGGTCGAGACGGAATACGCAGTATTTT. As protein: CASSIAGGSRRNTQYF.

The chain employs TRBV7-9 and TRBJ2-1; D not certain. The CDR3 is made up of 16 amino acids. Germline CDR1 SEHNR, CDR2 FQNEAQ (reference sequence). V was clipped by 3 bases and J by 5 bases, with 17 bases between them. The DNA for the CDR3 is TGTGCCAGCAGCTTGATGGGCGAACCGCGAAACAATGAGCAGTTCTTC. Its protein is CASSLMGEPRNNEQFF.

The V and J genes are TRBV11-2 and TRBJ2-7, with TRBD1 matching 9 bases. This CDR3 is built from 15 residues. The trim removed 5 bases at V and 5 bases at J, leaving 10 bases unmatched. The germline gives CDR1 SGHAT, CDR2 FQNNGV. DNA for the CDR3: TGTGCCAGCAGCGCCGCCGGGACAGGGTTCAACGAGCAGTACTTC. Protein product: CASSAAGTGFNEQYF.

This CDR3 is CASGASGDYTDTQYF. CDR3 sequence (DNA): TGTGCTAGTGGAGCTAGCGGAGATTACACAGATACGCAGTATTTT. The V and J genes are TRBV12-5 and TRBJ2-3; 7 positions agree with TRBD2. Trimming at V came to 6 bases and at J to 2 bases, leaving 8 bases not matched to a gene. This CDR3 region has 15 residues. CDR1 is LGHNT and CDR2 is FRNRAP in the germline V gene. The variable domain in full, completed from reference TRBV12-5 and TRBJ2-3, reads DARVTQTPRHKVTEMGQEVTMRCQPILGHNTVFWYRQTMMQGLELLAYFRNRAPLDDSGMPKDRFSAEMPDATLATLKIQPSEPRDSAVYFCASGASGDYTDTQYFGPGTRLTVL.

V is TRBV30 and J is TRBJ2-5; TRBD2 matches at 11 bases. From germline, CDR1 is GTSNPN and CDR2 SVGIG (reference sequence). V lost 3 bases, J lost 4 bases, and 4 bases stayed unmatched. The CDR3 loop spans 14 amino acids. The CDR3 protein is CAWRLAGAGETQYF. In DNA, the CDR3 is TGTGCCTGGAGACTAGCGGGGGCGGGAGAGACCCAGTACTTC.

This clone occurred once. CDR3 in amino acids: CASSRQGGDRPQHF. In nucleotides, the CDR3 is TGTGCCAGTTCCCGCCAGGGTGGGGATCGGCCCCAGCATTTT. V gene TRBV19 combines with J gene TRBJ1-5, with a weak D call TRBD1 (5 bases). Per the germline V gene, CDR1 is LNHDA and CDR2 is SQIVND (reference sequence). V lost 8 bases to trimming and J lost 9 bases, with 20 bases between them. The CDR3 runs to 14 residues. The full variable domain, completed using reference TRBV19 and TRBJ1-5, is DGGITQSPKYLFRKEGQNVTLSCEQNLNHDAMYWYRQDPGQGLRLIYYSQIVNDFQKGDIAEGYSVSREKKESFPLTVTSAQKNPTAFYLCASSRQGGDRPQHFGDGTRLSIL.

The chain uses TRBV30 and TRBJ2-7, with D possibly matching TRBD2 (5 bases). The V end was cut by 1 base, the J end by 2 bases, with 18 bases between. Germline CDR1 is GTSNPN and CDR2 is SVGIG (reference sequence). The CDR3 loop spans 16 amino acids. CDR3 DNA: TGTGCCTGGAGTGGGGTAGGAAGCTCTAGCCCCTACGAGCAGTACTTC. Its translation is CAWSGVGSSSPYEQYF.

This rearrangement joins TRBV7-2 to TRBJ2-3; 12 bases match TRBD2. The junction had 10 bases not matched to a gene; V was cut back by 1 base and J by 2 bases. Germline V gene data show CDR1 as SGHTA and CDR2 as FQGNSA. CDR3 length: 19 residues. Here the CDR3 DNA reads TGTGCCAGCAGCTTAGTTTCCCTAGCGGGGGGGCGTGTCACAGATACGCAGTATTTT. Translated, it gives CASSLVSLAGGRVTDTQYF.